The T cell receptor (beta chain) under discussion was sequenced for a study of long-term antiretroviral therapy in people with HIV. Turning to this clone: The antigen is undetermined.

Whole-study results and caveats: The clones with expansion before ART were dominant in the repertoire at all time points.

CDR3 size: 13 residues. Germline V gene sequence: CDR1 SNHLY, CDR2 FYNNEI. V lost 6 bases, J lost 4 bases, and 5 bases stayed unmatched. A v3.0 immunoSEQ assay was performed at survey level. The repertoire was sequenced with immunoSEQ multiplex PCR; TCRdb's copy has only in-frame clones and lacks some. Of 20,000 to 25,000 clones listed, under 80% are singletons. The TCR originated in a woman aged 40-49 years with HIV. The sample consisted of unsorted PBMCs, taken 1.1 years before starting antiretroviral therapy. V usage is TRBV2 and J usage is TRBJ1-1; 7 nucleotides align to TRBD1. The CDR3 spells CASRTGTATEAFF. The CDR3 nucleotides read TGTGCCAGCAGGACCGGGACAGCCACTGAAGCTTTCTTT.